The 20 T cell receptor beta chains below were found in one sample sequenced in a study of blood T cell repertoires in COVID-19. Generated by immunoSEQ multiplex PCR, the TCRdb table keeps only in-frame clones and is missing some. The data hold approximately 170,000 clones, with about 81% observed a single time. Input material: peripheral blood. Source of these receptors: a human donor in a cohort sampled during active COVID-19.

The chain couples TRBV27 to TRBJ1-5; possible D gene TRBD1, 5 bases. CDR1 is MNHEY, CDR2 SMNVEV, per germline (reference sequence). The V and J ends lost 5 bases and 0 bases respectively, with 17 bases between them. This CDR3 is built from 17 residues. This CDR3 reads CASSQQAGWSSNQPQHF. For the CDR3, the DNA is TGTGCCAGCAGTCAACAGGCAGGGTGGAGTAGCAATCAGCCCCAGCATTTT.

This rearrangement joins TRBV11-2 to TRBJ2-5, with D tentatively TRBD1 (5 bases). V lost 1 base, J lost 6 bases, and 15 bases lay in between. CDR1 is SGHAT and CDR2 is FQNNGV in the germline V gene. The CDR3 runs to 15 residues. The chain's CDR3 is CASSLARVGSQTQYF. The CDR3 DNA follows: TGTGCCAGCAGCTTAGCCAGGGTGGGATCTCAGACCCAGTACTTC.

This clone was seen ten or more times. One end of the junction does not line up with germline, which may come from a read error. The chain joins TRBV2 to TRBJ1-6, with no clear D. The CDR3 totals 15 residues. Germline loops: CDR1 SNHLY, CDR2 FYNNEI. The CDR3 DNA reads TGTGCCAGCAATGAACGGAGCTCCTATAATTCACCCCTCCACTTT. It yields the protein CASNERSSYNSPLHF.

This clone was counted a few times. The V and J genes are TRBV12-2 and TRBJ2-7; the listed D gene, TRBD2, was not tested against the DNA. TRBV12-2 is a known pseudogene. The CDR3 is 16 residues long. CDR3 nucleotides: TGTGCAAGTCGCTTTAAGACCGCTAGCGGGGGGTACGAGCAGTACTTC. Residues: CASRFKTASGGYEQYF.

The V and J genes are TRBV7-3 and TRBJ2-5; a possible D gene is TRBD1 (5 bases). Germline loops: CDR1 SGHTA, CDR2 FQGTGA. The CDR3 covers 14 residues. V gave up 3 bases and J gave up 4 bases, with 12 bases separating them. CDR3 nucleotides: TGTGCCAGCAGCTTCGGACAAAAAGGAGAGACCCAGTACTTC. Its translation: CASSFGQKGETQYF.

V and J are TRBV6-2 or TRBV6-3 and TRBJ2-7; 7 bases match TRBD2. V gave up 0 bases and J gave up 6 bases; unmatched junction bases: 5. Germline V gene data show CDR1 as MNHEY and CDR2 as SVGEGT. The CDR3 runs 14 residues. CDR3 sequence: CASSYSNRGVEQYF. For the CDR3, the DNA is TGTGCCAGCAGTTACTCTAACCGGGGGGTCGAGCAGTACTTC.

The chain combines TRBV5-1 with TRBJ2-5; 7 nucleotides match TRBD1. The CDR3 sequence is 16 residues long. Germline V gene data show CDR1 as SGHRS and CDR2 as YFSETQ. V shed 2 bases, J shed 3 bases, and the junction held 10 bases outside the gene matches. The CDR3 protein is CASSLPRGGAEETQYF. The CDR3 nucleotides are TGCGCCAGCAGCTTACCGAGAGGGGGCGCGGAAGAGACCCAGTACTTC.

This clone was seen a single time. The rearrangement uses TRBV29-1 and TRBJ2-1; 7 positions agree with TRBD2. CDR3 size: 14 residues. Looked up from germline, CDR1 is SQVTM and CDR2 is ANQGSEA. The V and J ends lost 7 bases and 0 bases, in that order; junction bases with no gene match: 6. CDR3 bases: TGCAGCGGGGGGGACTACCCCTCCTACAATGAGCAGTTCTTC. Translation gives CSGGDYPSYNEQFF.

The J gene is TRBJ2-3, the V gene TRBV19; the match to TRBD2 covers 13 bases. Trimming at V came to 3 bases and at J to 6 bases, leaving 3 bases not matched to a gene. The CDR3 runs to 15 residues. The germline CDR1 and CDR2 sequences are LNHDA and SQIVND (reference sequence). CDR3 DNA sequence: TGTGCCAGTAGTATGGGACTAGCGGGACGTGATACGCAGTATTTT. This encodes CASSMGLAGRDTQYF. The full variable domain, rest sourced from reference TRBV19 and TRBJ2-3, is DGGITQSPKYLFRKEGQNVTLSCEQNLNHDAMYWYRQDPGQGLRLIYYSQIVNDFQKGDIAEGYSVSREKKESFPLTVTSAQKNPTAFYLCASSMGLAGRDTQYFGPGTRLTVL.

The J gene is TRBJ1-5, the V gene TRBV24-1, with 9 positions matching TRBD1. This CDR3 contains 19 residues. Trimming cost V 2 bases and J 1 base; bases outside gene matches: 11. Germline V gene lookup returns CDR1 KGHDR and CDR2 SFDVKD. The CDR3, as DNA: TGTGCCACCAGTGATTGTTGGAAGGGACAGGGCCCGAGCAATCAGCCCCAGCATTTT. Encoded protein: CATSDCWKGQGPSNQPQHF.

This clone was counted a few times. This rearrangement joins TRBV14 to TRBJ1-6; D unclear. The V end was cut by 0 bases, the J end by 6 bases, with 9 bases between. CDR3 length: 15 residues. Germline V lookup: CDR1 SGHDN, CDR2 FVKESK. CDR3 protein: CASSQDFPVNSPLHF. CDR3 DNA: TGTGCCAGCAGCCAAGATTTCCCCGTTAATTCACCCCTCCACTTT.

CDR3 loop: CASSQPHGNTIYF. CDR3 in DNA: TGTGCCAGCAGCCAACCACATGGAAACACCATATATTTT. The chain carries TRBV14 and TRBJ1-3; D call uncertain. Trimming shortened V by 2 bases and J by 3 bases, and 5 bases separated the two germline ends. The CDR3 contains 13 residues. CDR1 is SGHDN and CDR2 is FVKESK in the germline V gene.

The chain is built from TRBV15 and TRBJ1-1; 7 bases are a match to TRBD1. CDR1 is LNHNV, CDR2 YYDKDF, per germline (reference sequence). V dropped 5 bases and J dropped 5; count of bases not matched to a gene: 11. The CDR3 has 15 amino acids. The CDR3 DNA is TGTGCCACCAGCCCTCAAGGGGGCGCTGGGACTGAAGCTTTCTTT. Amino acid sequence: CATSPQGGAGTEAFF.

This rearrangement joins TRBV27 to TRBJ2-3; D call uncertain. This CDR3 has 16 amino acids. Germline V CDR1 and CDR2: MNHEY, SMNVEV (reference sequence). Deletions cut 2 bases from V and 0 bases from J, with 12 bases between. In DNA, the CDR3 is TGTGCCAGCAGTTTAAAAATACCACTTAGCACAGATACGCAGTATTTT. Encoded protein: CASSLKIPLSTDTQYF.

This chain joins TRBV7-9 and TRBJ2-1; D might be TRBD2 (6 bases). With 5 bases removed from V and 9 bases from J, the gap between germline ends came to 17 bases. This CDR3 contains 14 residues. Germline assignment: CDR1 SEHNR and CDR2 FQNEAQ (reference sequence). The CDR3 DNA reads TGTGCCAGCAGCGACCGGGGGACCCTTAGTGAGCAGTTCTTC. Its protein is CASSDRGTLSEQFF.

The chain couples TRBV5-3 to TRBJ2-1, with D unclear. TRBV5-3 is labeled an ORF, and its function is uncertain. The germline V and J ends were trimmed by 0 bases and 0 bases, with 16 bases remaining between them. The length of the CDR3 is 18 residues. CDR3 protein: CARSLVCRPRYSYNEQFF. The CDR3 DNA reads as TGTGCCAGAAGCTTGGTTTGCAGGCCTCGATACTCCTACAATGAGCAGTTCTTC.

CDR3 sequence (DNA): TGCAGTGCGAGTGAATCTGGGCCCCAAGAGACCCAGTACTTC. Its protein is CSASESGPQETQYF. The chain uses TRBV20-1 and TRBJ2-5; no firm D call. The CDR3 has 14 residues. V was pared by 6 bases and J by 1 base, with 15 bases between. CDR1 is DFQATT and CDR2 is SNEGSKA in the germline V gene (reference sequence).

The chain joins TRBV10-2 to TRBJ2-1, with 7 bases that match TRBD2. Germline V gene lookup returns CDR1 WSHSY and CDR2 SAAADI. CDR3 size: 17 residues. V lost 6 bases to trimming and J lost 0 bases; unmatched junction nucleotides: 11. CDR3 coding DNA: TGCGCCAGCAGGGCGTATTTGCGGGGGAGCTCCTACAATGAGCAGTTCTTC. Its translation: CASRAYLRGSSYNEQFF.

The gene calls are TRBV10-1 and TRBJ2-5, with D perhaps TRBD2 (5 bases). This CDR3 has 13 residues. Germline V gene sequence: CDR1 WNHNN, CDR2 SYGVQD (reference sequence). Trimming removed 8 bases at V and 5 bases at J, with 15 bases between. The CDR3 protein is CASVRDLGETQYF. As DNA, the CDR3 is TGCGCCAGCGTTCGGGATCTCGGGGAGACCCAGTACTTC.

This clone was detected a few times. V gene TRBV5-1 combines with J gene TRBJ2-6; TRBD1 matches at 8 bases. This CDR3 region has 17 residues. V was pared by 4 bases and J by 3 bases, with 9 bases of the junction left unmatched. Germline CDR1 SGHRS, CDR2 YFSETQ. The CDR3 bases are TGCGCCAGCAGCAACAGACAGGGGCCCTTTGGGGCCAACGTCCTGACTTTC. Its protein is CASSNRQGPFGANVLTF.